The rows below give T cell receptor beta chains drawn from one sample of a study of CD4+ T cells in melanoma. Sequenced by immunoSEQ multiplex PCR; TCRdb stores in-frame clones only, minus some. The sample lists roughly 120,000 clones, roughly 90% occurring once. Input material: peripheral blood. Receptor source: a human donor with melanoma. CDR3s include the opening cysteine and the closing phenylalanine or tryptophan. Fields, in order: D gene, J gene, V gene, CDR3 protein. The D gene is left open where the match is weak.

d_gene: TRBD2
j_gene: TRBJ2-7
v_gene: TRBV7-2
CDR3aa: CASSSSLGGDYYEQYF

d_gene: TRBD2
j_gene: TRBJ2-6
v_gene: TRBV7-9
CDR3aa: CASSYAGTSGNGANVLTF

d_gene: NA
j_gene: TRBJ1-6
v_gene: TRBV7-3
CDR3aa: CASSLNGHSPLHF

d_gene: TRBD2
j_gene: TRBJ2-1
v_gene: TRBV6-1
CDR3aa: CASTPTSVSYNEQFF

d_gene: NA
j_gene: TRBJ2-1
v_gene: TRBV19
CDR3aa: CASNPGLQGEQFF

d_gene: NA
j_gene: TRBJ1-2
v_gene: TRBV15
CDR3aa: CATSRASSRYTF

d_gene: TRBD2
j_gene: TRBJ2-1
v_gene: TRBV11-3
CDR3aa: CASSLVTGGYSEQFF

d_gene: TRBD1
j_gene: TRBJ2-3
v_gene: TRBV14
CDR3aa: CASRPQGAGDTQYF

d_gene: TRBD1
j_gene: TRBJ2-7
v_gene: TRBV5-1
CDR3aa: CASSGGGTGVYEQYF

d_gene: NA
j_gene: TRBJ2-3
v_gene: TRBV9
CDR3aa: CASSVVTDTQYF

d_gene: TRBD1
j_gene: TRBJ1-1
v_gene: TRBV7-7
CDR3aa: CASSLVRQGGHTEAFF

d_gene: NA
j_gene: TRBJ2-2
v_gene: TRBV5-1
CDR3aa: CASTEDPGDTGELFF

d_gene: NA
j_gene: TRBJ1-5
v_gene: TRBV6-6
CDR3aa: CASSYSGVGQPQHF

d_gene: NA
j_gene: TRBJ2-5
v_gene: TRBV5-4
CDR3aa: CASSLDVAGQTQYF

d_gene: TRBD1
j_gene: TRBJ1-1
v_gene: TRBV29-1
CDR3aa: CSVETSGTGKNEAFF

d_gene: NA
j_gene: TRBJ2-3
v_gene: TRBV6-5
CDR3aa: CASSPVFGADTQYF

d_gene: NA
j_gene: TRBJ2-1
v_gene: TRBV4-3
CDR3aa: CASSQDPRGSYNEQFF

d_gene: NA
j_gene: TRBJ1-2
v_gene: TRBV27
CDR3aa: CASGVGANYGYTF

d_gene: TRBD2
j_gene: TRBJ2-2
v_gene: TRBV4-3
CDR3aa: CASSQGLAGTGELFF

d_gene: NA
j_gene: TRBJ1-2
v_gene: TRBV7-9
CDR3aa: CASRLEGFGYTF

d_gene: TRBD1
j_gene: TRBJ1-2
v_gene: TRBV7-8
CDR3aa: CASSEQGPYGYTF

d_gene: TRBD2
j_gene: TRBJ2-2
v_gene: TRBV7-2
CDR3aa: CASSFRLAGFGELFF

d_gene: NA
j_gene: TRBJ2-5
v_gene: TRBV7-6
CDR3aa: CASSLLEGGPETQYF

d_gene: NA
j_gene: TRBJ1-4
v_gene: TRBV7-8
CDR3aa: CASSLRASRLNEKLFF

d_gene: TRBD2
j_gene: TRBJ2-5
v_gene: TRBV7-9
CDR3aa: CASSSSGGRQETQYF

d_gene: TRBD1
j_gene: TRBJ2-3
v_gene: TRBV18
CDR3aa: CASSPGQGAGDTQYF

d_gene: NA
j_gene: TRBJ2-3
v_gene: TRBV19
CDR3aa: CASSIRQATDTQYF

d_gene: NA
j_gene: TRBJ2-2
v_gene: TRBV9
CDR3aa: CASSVGQAPNTGELFF

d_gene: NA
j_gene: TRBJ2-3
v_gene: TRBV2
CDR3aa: CASGTGRDTQYF

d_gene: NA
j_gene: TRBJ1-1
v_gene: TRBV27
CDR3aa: CASSQNTEAFF

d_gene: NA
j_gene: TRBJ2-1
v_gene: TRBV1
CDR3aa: CTSSPIPGQGFEQFF

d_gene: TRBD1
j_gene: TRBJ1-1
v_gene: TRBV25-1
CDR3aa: CASSDLQGRSEAFF

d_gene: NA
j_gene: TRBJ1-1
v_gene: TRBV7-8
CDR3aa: CASTPRGNANTEAFF

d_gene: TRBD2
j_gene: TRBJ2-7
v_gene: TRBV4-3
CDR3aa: CASSQELAISYEQYF

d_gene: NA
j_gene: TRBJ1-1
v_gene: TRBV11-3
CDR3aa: CASSGLRDTEAFF

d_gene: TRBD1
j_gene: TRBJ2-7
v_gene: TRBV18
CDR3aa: CASSPAPGQGPSGQYF

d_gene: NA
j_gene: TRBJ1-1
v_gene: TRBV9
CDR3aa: CASSVLTGNTEAFF

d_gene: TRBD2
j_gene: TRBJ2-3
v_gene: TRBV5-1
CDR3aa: CASSFQTSADTQYF

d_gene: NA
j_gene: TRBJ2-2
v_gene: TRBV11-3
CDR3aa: CASSPSGNTGELFF

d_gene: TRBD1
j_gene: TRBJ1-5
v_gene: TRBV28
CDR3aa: CASKYDRGWDQPQHF

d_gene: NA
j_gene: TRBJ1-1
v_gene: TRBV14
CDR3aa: CASSPRRFGGAEAFF

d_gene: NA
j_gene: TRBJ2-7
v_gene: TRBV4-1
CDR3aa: CASSQVTRSYEQYF

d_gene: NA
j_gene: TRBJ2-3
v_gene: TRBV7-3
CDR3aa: CASSLQGIRTDTQYF

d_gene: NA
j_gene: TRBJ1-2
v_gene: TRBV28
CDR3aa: CASSLGGVPNYGYTF

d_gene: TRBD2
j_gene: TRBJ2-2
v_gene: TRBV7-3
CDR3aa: CASSSPGGPAGELFF

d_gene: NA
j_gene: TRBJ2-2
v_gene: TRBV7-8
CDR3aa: CASTTFGGPAGELFF

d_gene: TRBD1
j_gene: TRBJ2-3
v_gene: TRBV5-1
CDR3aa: CASSLAGTGKEDTQYF

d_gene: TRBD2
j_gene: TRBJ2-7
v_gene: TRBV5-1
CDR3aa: CASSPGPGLGVEQYF